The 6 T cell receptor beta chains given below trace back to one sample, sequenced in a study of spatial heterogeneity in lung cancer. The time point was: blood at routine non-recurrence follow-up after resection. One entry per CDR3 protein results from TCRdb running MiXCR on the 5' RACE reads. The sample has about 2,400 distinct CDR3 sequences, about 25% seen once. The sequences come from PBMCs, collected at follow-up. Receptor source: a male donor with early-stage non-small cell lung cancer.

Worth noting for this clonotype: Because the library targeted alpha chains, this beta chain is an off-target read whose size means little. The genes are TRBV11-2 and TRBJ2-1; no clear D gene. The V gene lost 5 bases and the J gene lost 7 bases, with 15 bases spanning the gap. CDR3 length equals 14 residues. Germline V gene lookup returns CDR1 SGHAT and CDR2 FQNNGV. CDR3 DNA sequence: TGTGCCAGCAGCCGCCCACGGGTTAGGAATGAGCAGTTCTTC. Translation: CASSRPRVRNEQFF.

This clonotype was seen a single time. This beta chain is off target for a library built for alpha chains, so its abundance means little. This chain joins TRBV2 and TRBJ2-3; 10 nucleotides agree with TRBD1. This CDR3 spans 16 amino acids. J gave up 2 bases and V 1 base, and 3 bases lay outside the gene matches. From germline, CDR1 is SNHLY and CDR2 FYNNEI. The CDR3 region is CASSEGGTGATDTQYF. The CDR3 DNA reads TGTGCCAGCAGTGAAGGAGGGACAGGGGCCACAGATACGCAGTATTTT.

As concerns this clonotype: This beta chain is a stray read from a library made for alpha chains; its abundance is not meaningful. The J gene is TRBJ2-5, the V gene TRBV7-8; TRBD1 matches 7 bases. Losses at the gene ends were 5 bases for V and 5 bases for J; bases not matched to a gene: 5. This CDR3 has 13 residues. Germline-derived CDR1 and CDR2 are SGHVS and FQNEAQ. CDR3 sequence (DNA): TGTGCCAGCAGCAAAACCAGGGGGGAGACCCAGTACTTC. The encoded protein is CASSKTRGETQYF.

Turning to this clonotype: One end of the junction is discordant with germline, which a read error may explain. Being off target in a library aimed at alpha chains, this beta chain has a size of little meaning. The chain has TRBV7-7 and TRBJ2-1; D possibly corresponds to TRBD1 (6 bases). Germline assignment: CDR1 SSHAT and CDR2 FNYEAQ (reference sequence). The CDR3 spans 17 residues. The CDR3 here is CASSLGGFSPPYNEQFF. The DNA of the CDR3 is TGTGCTAGCAGCTTAGGGGGATTTAGCCCCCCCTACAATGAGCAGTTCTTC.

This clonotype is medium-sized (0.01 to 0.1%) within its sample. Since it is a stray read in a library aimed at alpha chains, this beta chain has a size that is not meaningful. As DNA, the CDR3 is TGTGCCAGTATGGCAGAGGGACAGTTTAACACCGGGGAGCTGTTTTTT. As protein: CASMAEGQFNTGELFF. The chain uses TRBV19 and TRBJ2-2; 7 positions agree with TRBD1. This CDR3 has 16 amino acids. The J segment lost 2 bases and the V segment lost 7 bases, leaving 10 bases of the junction unmatched. Per the germline V gene, CDR1 is LNHDA and CDR2 is SQIVND (reference sequence).

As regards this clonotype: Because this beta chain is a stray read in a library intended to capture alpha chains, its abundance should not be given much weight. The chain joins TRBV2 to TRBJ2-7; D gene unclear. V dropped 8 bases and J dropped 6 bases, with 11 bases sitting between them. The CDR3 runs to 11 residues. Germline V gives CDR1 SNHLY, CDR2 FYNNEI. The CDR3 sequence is CASRPWSEQYF. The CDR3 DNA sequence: TGTGCCAGCCGCCCGTGGAGCGAGCAGTACTTC.